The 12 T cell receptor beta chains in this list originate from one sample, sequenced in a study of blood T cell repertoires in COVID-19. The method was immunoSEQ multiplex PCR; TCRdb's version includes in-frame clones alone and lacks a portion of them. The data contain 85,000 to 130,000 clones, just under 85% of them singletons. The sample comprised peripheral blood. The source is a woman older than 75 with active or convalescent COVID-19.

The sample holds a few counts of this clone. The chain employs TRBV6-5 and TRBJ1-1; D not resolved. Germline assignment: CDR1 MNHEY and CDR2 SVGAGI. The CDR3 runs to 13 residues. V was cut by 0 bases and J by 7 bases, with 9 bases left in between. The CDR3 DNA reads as TGTGCCAGCAGTTACTCGACAAAGAATGAAGCTTTCTTT. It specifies CASSYSTKNEAFF.

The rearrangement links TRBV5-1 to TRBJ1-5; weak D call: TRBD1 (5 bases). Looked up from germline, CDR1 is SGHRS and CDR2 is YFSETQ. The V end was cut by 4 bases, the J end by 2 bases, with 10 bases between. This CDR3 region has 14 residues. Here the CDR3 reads CASSPGGGNQPQHF. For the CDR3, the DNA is TGCGCCAGCAGCCCGGGGGGGGGCAATCAGCCCCAGCATTTT.

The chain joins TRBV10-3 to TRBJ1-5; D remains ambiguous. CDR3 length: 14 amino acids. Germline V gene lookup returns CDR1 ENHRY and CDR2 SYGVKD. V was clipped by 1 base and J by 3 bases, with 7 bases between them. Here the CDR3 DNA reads TGTGCCATCAGTGAGTTCAGTCCCAATCAGCCCCAGCATTTT. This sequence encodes CAISEFSPNQPQHF.

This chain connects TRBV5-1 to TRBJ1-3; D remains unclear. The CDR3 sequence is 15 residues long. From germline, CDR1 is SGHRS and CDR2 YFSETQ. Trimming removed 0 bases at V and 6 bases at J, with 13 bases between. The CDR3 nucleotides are TGCGCCAGCAGCTTGGCCGACCTCCGGGAAAACACCATATATTTT. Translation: CASSLADLRENTIYF.

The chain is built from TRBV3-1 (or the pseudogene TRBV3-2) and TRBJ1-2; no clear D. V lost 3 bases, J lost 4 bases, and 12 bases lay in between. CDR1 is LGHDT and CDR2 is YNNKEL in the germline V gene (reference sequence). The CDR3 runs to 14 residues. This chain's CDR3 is CASSQARASYGYTF. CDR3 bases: TGTGCCAGCAGCCAGGCCAGAGCGAGCTATGGCTACACCTTC.

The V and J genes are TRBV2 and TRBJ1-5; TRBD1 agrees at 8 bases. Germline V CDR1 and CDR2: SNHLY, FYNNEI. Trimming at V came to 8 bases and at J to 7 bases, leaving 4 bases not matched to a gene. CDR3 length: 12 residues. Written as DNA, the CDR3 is TGTGCCAGCGGACAGGGAGGGCAGCCCCAGCATTTT. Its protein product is CASGQGGQPQHF. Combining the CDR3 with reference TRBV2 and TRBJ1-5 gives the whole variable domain EPEVTQTPSHQVTQMGQEVILRCVPISNHLYFYWYRQILGQKVEFLVSFYNNEISEKSEIFDDQFSVERPDGSNFTLKIRSTKLEDSAMYFCASGQGGQPQHFGDGTRLSIL.

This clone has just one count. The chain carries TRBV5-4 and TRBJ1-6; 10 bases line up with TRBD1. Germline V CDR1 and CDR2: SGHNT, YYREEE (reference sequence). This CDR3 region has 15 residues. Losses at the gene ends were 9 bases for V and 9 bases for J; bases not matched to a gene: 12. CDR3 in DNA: TGTGCCACCACAGGGGGGACAGGGGTGGGTTCACCCCTCCACTTT. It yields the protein CATTGGTGVGSPLHF.

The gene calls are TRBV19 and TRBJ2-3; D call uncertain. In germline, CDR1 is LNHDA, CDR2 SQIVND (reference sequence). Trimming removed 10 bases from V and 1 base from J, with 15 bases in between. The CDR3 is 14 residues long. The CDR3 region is CATSSFTGTDTQYF. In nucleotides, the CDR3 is TGTGCCACCTCGTCCTTTACAGGCACAGATACGCAGTATTTT.

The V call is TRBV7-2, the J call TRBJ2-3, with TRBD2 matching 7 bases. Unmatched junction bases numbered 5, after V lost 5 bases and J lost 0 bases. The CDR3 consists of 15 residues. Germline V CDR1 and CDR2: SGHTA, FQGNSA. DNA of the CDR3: TGTGCCAGCAGCGGGAGGGGTCAGAGCACAGATACGCAGTATTTT. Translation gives CASSGRGQSTDTQYF. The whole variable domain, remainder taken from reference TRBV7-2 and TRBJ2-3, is GAGVSQSPSNKVTEKGKDVELRCDPISGHTALYWYRQSLGQGLEFLIYFQGNSAPDKSGLPSDRFSAERTGGSVSTLTIQRTQQEDSAVYLCASSGRGQSTDTQYFGPGTRLTVL.

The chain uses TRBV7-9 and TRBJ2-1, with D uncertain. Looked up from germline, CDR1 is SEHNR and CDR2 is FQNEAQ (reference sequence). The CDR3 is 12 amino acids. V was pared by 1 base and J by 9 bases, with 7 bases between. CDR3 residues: CASSLDIGEQFF. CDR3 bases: TGTGCCAGCAGCTTAGATATCGGTGAGCAGTTCTTC.

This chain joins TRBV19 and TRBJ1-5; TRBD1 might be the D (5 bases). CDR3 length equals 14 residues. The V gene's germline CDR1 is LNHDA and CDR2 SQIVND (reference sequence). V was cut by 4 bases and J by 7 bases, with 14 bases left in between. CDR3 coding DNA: TGTGCCAGTAGTACCCAGGGTGGGGAACAGCCCCAGCATTTT. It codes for CASSTQGGEQPQHF.

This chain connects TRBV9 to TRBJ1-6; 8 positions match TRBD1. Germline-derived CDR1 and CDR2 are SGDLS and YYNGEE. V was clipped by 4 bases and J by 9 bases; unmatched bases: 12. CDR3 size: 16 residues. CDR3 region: CASSPNRQGNGSPLHF. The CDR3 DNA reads TGTGCCAGCAGCCCGAATAGACAGGGGAATGGTTCACCCCTCCACTTT.